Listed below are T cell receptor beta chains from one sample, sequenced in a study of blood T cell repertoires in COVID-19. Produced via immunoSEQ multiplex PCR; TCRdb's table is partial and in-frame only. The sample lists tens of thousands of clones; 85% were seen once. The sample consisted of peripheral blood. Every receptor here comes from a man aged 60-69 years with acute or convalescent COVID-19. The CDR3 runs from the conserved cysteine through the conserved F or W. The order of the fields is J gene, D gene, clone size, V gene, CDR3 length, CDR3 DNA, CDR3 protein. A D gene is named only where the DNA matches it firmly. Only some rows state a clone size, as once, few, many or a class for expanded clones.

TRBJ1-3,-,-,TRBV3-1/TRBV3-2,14,TGTGCCAGCAGCTCCGGGACAACTGGAAACACCATATATTTT,CASSSGTTGNTIYF
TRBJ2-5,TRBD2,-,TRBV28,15,TGTGCCAGCAACTCAGCGGGAGGGCCTTTTTGGACCCAGTACTTC,CASNSAGGPFWTQYF
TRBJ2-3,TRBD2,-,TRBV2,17,TGTGCCAGCAGTGCTACCTCCGGGACTAGCTCCACAGATACGCAGTATTTT,CASSATSGTSSTDTQYF
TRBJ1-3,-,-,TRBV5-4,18,TGTGCCAGCAGCTATCGGTCAACCAGGTTAACCTCTGGAAACACCATATATTTT,CASSYRSTRLTSGNTIYF
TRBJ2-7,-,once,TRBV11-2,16,TGTGCCAGCAGCTGGGGGGGGGCTAGCGGAACCTACGAGCAGTACTTC,CASSWGGASGTYEQYF
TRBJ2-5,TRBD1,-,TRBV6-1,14,TGTGCCAGCAGTGAGCTCAGGGGGTTGGAGACCCAGTACTTC,CASSELRGLETQYF
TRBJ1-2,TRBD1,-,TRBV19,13,TGTGCCAGTAGTGCCGACAGGGGGGCTGGCTACACCTTC,CASSADRGAGYTF
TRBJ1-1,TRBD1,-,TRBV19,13,TGTGCCAGTAGTCCGACAGGGAGCACTGAAGCTTTCTTT,CASSPTGSTEAFF
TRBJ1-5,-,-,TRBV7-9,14,TGTGCCAGCAGTTCGTTAAATAGCAATCAGCCCCAGCATTTT,CASSSLNSNQPQHF
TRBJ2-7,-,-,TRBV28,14,TGTGCCAGCATAGGGGAGGCAAGCTCCTACGAGCAGTACTTC,CASIGEASSYEQYF
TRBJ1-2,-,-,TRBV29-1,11,TGCAGCGTTGGCGAAGGGGTCGGCTACACCTTC,CSVGEGVGYTF
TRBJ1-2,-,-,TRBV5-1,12,TGCGCCAGCAGTCCCCGGGGATATGGCTACACCTTC,CASSPRGYGYTF
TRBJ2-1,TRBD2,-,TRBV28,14,TGTGCCAGCGACGGCCCCCGGGGGGATAATGAGCAGTTCTTC,CASDGPRGDNEQFF
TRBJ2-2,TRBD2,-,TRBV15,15,TGTGCCACCAGCTCCCGACTAGCGGGGGCCGGGGAGCTGTTTTTT,CATSSRLAGAGELFF
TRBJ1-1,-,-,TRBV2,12,TGTGCCAGCCAAAACCGGTACACTGAAGCTTTCTTT,CASQNRYTEAFF
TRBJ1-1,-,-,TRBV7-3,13,TGTGCCAGCAGCTTAAGTCGGAACACTGAAGCTTTCTTT,CASSLSRNTEAFF
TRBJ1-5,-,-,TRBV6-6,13,TGTGCCAGCAGGTTGCAGATCAATCAGCCCCAGCATTTT,CASRLQINQPQHF
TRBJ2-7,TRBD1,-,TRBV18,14,TGTGCCAGCTCAGAAGGACAGGGGTCCCACGAGCAGTACTTC,CASSEGQGSHEQYF
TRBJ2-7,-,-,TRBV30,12,TGTGCCTGGAGTCCACAGGACAGCGAGCAGTACTTC,CAWSPQDSEQYF
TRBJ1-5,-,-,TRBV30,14,TGTGCCTGGAGTCCCCTCTCGGGGTATCAGCCCCAGCATTTT,CAWSPLSGYQPQHF
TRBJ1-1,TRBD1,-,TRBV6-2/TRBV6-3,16,TGTGCCAGCAGTAGGCTCTCGACAGGGCTATTGGCTGAAGCTTTCTTT,CASSRLSTGLLAEAFF
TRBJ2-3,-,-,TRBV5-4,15,TGTGCCAGCAGCTTAGGGCAGGGGCAGACAGATACGCAGTATTTT,CASSLGQGQTDTQYF
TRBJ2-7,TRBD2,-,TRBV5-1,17,TGCGCCAGCAGCTTCGCTAGCGGAGGCTCCCTTACCTACGAGCAGTACTTC,CASSFASGGSLTYEQYF
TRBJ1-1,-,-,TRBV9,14,TGTGCCAGCAGCCCTTCCTGGGGAGGGACCGAAGCTTTCTTT,CASSPSWGGTEAFF
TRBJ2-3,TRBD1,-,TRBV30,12,TGTGCCTGGAACAGGGGCGCAGATACGCAGTATTTT,CAWNRGADTQYF
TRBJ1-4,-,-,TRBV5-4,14,TGTGCCAGCAGTTACAGGGCCGGTAATGAAAAACTGTTTTTT,CASSYRAGNEKLFF
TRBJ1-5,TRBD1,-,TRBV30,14,TGTGCCTGGAACAGGGGAACCCACAATCAGCCCCAGCATTTT,CAWNRGTHNQPQHF
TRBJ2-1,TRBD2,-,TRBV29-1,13,TGCAGCGTCGGGACTAGCGGTTACAATGAGCAGTTCTTC,CSVGTSGYNEQFF
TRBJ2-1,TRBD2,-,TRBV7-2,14,TGTGCCAGCAGCTTTGGCGGGGGGGTTAATGAGCAGTTCTTC,CASSFGGGVNEQFF
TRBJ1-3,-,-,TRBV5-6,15,TGTGCCAGCAGCCGGGGGGCTTACTCTGGAAACACCATATATTTT,CASSRGAYSGNTIYF
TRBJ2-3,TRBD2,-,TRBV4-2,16,TGTGCCAGCAGCCAGGGGACTAGCGGGGTCACAGATACGCAGTATTTT,CASSQGTSGVTDTQYF
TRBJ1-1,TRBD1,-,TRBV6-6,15,TGTGCCAGCAGTCCCCAGACAGGGTGGGACACTGAAGCTTTCTTT,CASSPQTGWDTEAFF
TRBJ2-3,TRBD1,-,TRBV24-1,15,TGTGCCACCAGTGATTCAGGACAGGGGCCAGATACGCAGTATTTT,CATSDSGQGPDTQYF
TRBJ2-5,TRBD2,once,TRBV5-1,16,TGCGCCAGCAGCGATCTAGTACTAGCGAACCAAGAGACCCAGTACTTC,CASSDLVLANQETQYF